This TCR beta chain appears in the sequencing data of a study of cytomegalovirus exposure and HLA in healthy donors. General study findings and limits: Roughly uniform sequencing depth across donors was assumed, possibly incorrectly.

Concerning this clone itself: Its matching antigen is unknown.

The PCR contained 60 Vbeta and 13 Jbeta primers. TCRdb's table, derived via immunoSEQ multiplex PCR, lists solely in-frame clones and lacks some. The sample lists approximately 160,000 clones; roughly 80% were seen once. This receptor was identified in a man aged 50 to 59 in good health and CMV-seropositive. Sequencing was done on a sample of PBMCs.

CDR3 region: CASSPRQADTQYF. The CDR3 DNA sequence: TGTGCCAGCAGCCCCAGGCAGGCAGATACGCAGTATTTT. The genes are TRBV9 and TRBJ2-3; D remains ambiguous. CDR1 and CDR2 from the germline V gene are SGDLS and YYNGEE. This CDR3 has 13 residues. The V and J ends lost 4 bases and 4 bases respectively, with 10 bases between them.